This section outlines one TCR beta chain sequence together with its context. Its target is not known. Investigators merged groups given second doses at roughly 4 or roughly 12 weeks. This sample is part of a study of T cell responses to AZD1222 COVID-19 vaccine. Findings of the study overall: Baseline seropositivity occurred in only a handful of AZD1222 recipients. Donors were chiefly white British, with a greater number of females, and clonal diversity was perhaps underestimated.

Germline CDR1 is MNHEY and CDR2 is SVGEGT. There are 12 residues in the CDR3. V was shortened by 2 bases and J by 8 bases, with 7 bases between the two germline ends. TCRdb's table, derived via immunoSEQ multiplex PCR, lists solely in-frame clones and lacks some. The table records approximately 150,000 clones, just over 90% of them present only once. The material was peripheral blood, obtained 28 days after the second AZD1222 dose. The chain combines TRBV6-2 or TRBV6-3 with TRBJ2-1; D unclear. The sequence came from an adult who received the AZD1222 COVID-19 vaccine. The CDR3 loop reads CASSYPYDEQFF. CDR3 coding DNA: TGTGCCAGCAGTTACCCGTACGATGAGCAGTTCTTC.